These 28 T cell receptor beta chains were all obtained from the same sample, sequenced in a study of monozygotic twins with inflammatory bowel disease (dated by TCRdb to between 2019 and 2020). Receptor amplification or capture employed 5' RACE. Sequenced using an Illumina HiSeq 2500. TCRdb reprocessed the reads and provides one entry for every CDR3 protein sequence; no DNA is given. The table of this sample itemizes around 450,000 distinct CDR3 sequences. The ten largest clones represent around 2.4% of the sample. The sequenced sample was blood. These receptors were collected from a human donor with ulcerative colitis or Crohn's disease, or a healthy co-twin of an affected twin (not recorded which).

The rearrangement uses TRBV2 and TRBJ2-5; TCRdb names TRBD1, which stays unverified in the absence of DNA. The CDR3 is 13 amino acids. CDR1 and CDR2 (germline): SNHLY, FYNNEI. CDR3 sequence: CASGRGPRETQYF.

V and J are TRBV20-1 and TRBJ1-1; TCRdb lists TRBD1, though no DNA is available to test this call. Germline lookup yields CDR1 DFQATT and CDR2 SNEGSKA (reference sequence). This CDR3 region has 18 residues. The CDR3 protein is CSARPHPGQGIMNTEAFF.

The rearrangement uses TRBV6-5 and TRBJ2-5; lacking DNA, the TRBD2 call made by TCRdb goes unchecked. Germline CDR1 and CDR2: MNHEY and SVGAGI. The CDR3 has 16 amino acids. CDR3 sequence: CASSSSYSGLQETQYF.

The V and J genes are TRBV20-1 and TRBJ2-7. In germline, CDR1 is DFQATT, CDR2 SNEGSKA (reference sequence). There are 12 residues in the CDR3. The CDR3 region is CSARVVDYEQYF.

CDR3 protein: CASTREFTGELFF. The V gene is TRBV2, the J gene TRBJ2-2; TCRdb's D call of TRBD1 is untestable without DNA. CDR3 length equals 13 residues. Germline CDR1 SNHLY, CDR2 FYNNEI.

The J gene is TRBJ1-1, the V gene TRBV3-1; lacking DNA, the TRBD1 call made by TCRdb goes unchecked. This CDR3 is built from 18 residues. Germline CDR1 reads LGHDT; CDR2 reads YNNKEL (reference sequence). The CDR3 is CASSLMAWGGGGTTEAFF.

The CDR3: CASSLGNSLSSSAGELFF. The chain combines TRBV5-1 with TRBJ2-2. Germline V gene lookup returns CDR1 SGHRS and CDR2 YFSETQ. This CDR3 contains 18 residues.

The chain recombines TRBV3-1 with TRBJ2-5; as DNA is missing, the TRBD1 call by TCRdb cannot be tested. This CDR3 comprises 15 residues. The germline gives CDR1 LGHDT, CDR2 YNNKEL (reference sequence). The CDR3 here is CASSQDRGQTETQYF.

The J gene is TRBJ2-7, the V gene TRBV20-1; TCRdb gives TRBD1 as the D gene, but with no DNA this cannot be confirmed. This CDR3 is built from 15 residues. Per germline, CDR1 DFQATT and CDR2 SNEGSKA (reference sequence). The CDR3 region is CSARDQQRGLHEQYF.

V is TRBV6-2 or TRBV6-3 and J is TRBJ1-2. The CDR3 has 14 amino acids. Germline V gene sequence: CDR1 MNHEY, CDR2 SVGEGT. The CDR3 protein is CASSLMSGLYGYTF.

This CDR3 reads CSARGGTTANYGYTF. The chain employs TRBV20-1 and TRBJ1-2; TCRdb proposes TRBD1, but this gene call is untestable without DNA. The CDR3 is 15 residues long. Germline V lookup: CDR1 DFQATT, CDR2 SNEGSKA (reference sequence).

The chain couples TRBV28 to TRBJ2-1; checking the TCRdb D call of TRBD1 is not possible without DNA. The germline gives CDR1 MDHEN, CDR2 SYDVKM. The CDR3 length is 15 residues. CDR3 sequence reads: CASSLQTGLGNEQFF.

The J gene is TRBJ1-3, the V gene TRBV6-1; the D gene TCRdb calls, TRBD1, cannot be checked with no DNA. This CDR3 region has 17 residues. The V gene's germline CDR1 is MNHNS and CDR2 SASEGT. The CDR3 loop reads CASSRFGTTFGGNTIYF.

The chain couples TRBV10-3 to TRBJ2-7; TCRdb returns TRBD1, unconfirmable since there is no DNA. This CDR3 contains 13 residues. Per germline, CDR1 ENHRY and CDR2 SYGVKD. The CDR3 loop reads CAISEGQSYEQYF.

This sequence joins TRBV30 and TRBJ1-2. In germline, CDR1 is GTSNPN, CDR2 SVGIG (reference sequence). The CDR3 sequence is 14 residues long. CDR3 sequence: CAWSGSPTNYGYTF.

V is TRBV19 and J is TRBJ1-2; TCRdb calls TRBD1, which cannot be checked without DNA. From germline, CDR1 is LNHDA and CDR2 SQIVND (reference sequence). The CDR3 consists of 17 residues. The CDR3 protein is CASSIGGTASVGYGYTF.

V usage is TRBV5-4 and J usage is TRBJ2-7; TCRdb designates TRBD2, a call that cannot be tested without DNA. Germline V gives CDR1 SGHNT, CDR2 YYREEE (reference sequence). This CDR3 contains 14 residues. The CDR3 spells CASSVGLAAYEQYF.

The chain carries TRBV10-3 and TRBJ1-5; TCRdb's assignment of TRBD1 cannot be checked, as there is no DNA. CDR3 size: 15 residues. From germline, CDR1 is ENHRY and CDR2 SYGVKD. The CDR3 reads CAISDGIGGNQPQHF.

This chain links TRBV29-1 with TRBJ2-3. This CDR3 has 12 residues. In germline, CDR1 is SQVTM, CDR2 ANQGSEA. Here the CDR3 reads CSVGRQADTQYF.

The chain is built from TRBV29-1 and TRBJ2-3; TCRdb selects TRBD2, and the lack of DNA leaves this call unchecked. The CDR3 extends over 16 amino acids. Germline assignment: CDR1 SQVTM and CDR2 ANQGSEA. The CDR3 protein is CSVETGLASSVDTQYF.

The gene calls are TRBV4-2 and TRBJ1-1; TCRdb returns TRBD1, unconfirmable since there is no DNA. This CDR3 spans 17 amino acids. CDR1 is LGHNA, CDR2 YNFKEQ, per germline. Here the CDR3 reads CASSQDLDRTLNTEAFF.

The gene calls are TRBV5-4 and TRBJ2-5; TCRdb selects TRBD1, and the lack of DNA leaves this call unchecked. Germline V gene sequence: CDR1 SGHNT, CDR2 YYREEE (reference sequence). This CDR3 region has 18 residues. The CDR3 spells CASSLATRGMGYQETQYF.

The CDR3: CASRPLGLAEAPYEQYF. The chain links TRBV27 to TRBJ2-7; TCRdb reports TRBD2, a call that lacks DNA to check it against. The CDR3 loop spans 17 amino acids. Germline values: CDR1 MNHEY, CDR2 SMNVEV (reference sequence).

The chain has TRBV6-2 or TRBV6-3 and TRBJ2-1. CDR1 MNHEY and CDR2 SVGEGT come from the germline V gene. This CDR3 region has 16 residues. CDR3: CASSYLTGSSYNEQFF.

The CDR3 loop is CASSTRVGLSGYTF. V is TRBV12-3 or TRBV12-4 and J is TRBJ1-2. The CDR3 spans 14 residues.

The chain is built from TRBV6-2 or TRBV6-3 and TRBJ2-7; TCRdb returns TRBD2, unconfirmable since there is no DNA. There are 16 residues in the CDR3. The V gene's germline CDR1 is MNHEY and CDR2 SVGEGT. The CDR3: CASRGTSGLVHYEQYF.

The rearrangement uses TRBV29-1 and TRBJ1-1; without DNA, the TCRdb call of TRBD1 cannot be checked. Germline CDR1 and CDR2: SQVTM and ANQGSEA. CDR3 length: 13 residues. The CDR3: CSVEKGGGFEAFF.

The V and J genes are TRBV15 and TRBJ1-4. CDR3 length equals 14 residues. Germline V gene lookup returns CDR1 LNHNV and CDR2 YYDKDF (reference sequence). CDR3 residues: CATSRGGLNEKLFF.